The clone carrying this TCR beta chain came up a few times. CDR3 length: 13 residues. CDR1 is ENHRY, CDR2 SYGVKD, per germline. The V end lost 6 bases, the J end lost 7 bases, and 13 bases lay between the germline ends. TCRdb reanalysed the RACE reads using MiXCR and keeps one entry per CDR3 protein. The sample lists about 400,000 distinct CDR3 sequences, under 6.5% occurring once. The data were obtained in a study of human T cells and chemical hapten exposure. Study at large: Patients had diphenylcyclopropenone applied to the scalp weekly throughout the approximately 22-week study. Patients, predominantly female, presented with alopecia areata, totalis or universalis.

The time point here: patch test 2, 6 weeks after DPC sensitization. The treatment denotes: therapeutic diphenylcyclopropenone sensitization with weekly scalp DPC. Venepuncture was done earlier than the placement of each patch test. Patients had alopecia, were aged 18 to 70, and were not pregnant. The sequence derives from a woman between 18 and 30 years old with alopecia areata. Some clones in this sample may be carry-over from other donors' samples. Sequences were derived from whole blood, sampled in connection with sensitization to the hapten diphenylcyclopropenone (DPC). J is TRBJ2-1 and V is TRBV10-3; the D call may be TRBD1 or TRBD2 (5 bases each). In DNA, the CDR3 is TGTGCCATCAGGCCGGGACCCCCTAATGAGCAGTTCTTC. Amino acid sequence: CAIRPGPPNEQFF.